This T cell receptor beta chain was identified during a study of blood T cell repertoires in COVID-19 (dated by TCRdb to about 2020). Context from the whole study: The collaborator samples originated in the United States, Italy and Spain and spanned the acute and convalescent phases of COVID-19. The prospective study material was composed of cDNA or gDNA derived from T cells, B-cell-depleted T cells, or PBMCs. Deeply sampled blood TCRbeta repertoires from subjects exposed to, actively infected with, or recovered from COVID-19 were included in the dataset. The repertoires were released in a freely available public database intended as a resource for research on the immune response to SARS-CoV-2. Samples came from the ongoing ImmuneRACE study (first 160 participants) plus 1,254 subjects from 6 global collaborators. Nearly every sample came with metadata listing a de-identified subject ID, COVID-19 status, age in years and sex. Where available, HLA class I and class II types were obtained from metadata supplied by the sample provider rather than from assay-based typing. Findings and caveats that apply to the study as a whole: The amount of clinical and demographic metadata varied by source and participant and was provided uncurated.

A word on this clone: Its target antigen remains unknown. Base qualities are not provided; no much larger clone lies one nucleotide away.

TCRbeta CDR3 regions were amplified from genomic DNA by means of the immunoSEQ Assay, a bias-controlled multiplex PCR. On the authors' methods: Nucleated cell counts per sample were estimated from amplification of reference gene primers within the assay. To quantify the absolute abundance of each unique TCRbeta CDR3 rearrangement, sequence reads were collapsed and filtered. For each sample, productive Simpson clonality was calculated by taking the square root of Simpson's diversity index across productive rearrangements. This is the immuneACCESS table as TCRdb keeps it, with only in-frame sequences that have V and J called. A part of the clones is gone; compared with another copy, unresolved V genes explain less than half, and the rest is unexplained. The DNA was the basis for D and trimming; V, J and clone size are from that table. The sample data list about 250,000 clones, and about 86% of these were observed just once. More than 1.2% of the sample rests with the top ten.

The germline V gene (reference sequence) supplies CDR1 MNHEY and CDR2 SMNVEV. Measured from the cysteine to the phenylalanine, the CDR3 is 19 residues long. Only the CDR3 part of the read is kept: 57 bases, read in frame from the first base. The germline V end is reduced by 2 bases and the J end by 2 bases; junction bases left unmatched: 14. Collaborating institutions collected whole blood in K2EDTA tubes following their own protocols. For TCRbeta analysis, collaborators shipped samples as frozen whole blood, isolated PBMCs, or DNA extracted from either of those sample types. This TCR was sampled from an elderly man with acute or convalescent COVID-19. The source material was peripheral blood. The V and J segments used are TRBV27 and TRBJ2-1, and TRBD2 matches 8 of the central bases. The sequenced DNA is TGTGCCAGCAGTTTAGGGGCGGGGGGCCCTCTCTTCCCCTACAATGAGCAGTTCTTC. Its product reads: CASSLGAGGPLFPYNEQFF.